This T cell receptor beta chain was sequenced for a study of shared clonotypes between healthy human individuals. Using immunoSEQ multiplex PCR, the repertoire was profiled, and TCRdb retains in-frame clones only, with some absent. Found here are about 1.5 million clones, 95% to 99% of them singletons; the top ten hold approximately 0.44%. This CDR3 contains 14 residues. CDR1 and CDR2 from the germline V gene are SGHRS and YFSETQ. Trimming left V 3 bases short and J 4 bases short, with 14 bases between. Sequenced sample: naive CD4+ T cells sorted from blood. Subset described: CD45RA+ positively selected. V gene TRBV5-1 combines with J gene TRBJ2-7; tentative D call: TRBD2 (6 bases). The TCR originated in a man between 25 and 39 years old in good health. For the CDR3, the DNA is TGCGCCAGCAGCTCGTCTAGCGCACATTACGAGCAGTACTTC. This sequence encodes CASSSSSAHYEQYF.